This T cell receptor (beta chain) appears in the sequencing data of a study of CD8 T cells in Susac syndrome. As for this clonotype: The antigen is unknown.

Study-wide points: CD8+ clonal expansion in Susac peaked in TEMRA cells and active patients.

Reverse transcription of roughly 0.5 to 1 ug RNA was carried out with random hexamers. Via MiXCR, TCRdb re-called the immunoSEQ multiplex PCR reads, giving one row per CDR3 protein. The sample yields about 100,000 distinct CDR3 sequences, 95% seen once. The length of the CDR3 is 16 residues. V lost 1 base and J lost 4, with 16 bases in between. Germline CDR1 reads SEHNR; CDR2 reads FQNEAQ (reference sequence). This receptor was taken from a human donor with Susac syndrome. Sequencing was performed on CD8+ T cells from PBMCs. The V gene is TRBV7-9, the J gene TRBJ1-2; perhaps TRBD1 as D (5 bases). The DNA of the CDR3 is TGTGCCAGCAGCTTAGAGGGGACCCCGGGGGGCTATGGCTACACCTTC. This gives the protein CASSLEGTPGGYGYTF.